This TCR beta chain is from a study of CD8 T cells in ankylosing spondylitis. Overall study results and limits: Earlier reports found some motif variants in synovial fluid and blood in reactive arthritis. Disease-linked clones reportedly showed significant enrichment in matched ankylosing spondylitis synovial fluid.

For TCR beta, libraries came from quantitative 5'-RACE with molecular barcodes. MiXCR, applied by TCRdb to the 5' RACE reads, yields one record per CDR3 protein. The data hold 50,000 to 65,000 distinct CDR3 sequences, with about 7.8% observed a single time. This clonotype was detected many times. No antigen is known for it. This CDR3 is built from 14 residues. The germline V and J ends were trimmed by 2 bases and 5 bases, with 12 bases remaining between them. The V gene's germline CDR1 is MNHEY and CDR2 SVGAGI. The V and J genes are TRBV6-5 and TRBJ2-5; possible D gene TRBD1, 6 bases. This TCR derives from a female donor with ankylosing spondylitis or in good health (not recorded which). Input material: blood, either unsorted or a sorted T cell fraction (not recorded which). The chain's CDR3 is CASSYARQGETQYF. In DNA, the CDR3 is TGTGCCAGCAGTTACGCGCGGCAGGGGGAGACCCAGTACTTC.